The entry below describes one TCR beta chain. What it recognizes is unknown. Germline V gene data show CDR1 as MRHNA and CDR2 as SNTAGT. The V gene end was trimmed by 0 bases and the J gene end by 4 bases; junction bases not matched to a gene: 3. The CDR3 totals 15 residues. This record belongs to a study of cytomegalovirus exposure and HLA in healthy donors. Study observations and caveats: Cytomegalovirus association was listed for 164 TCR beta chains. High sensitivity and specificity were reportedly achieved when the classifier diagnosed cytomegalovirus status.

13 Jbeta primers and 60 Vbeta primers were used for the PCR. The data were produced by immunoSEQ multiplex PCR, yet TCRdb's version contains in-frame clones alone and is incomplete. The sample includes approximately 53,000 clones, about 78% seen only once; the top ten take 7% to 10%. This rearrangement joins TRBV6-4 to TRBJ2-3; 8 nucleotides agree with TRBD2. Specimen: PBMCs. This TCR derives from a man aged 25-40 years in good health and CMV-seropositive. This CDR3 reads CASSDSTGGPDTQYF. The DNA of the CDR3 is TGTGCCAGCAGTGACTCTACGGGGGGGCCAGATACGCAGTATTTT.